The rows below give T cell receptor beta chains drawn from one sample of a study of CD8 T cells in ankylosing spondylitis. One entry per CDR3 protein results from TCRdb running MiXCR on the 5' RACE reads. The table has under 450,000 distinct CDR3 sequences, 15% to 20% seen once. Sequenced input: blood, either unsorted or a sorted T cell fraction (not recorded which). The origin of the receptors is a male donor with ankylosing spondylitis. CDR3s leave out the opening cysteine and the closing phenylalanine or tryptophan.

TRBJ2-1	TRBV5-1	ASSVTSGTYNEQF
TRBJ1-4	TRBV27	ASSPRASTNEKLF
TRBJ2-5	TRBV12-3/TRBV12-4	ASSRLAGDAETQY
TRBJ2-1	TRBV7-2	ASRLDRGSYNEQF
TRBJ2-2	TRBV5-5	ASTQNLVQTGELF
TRBJ2-7	TRBV12-3/TRBV12-4	ASTRGESYEQY
TRBJ2-5	TRBV12-3/TRBV12-4	ASSYSGGRETQY
TRBJ2-1	TRBV3-1	ASSQRINEQF
TRBJ2-2	TRBV27	ASTTRARLVAETGELF
TRBJ2-3	TRBV5-1	ASSRTSGRDTQY
TRBJ2-7	TRBV12-3/TRBV12-4	ASTPGNYEQY
TRBJ2-2	TRBV4-3	ASSPGQVNTGELF
TRBJ2-3	TRBV20-1	SALTGGLAGARRGQY
TRBJ1-1	TRBV29-1	SVLAGKAF
TRBJ2-3	TRBV4-1	ASSQDGRPPDTQY
TRBJ2-1	TRBV20-1	SANRAGGKDEQF
TRBJ1-1	TRBV20-1	SGGQGARTEAF
TRBJ2-7	TRBV4-3	ASSQDGWGQTYEQY
TRBJ2-7	TRBV3-1	ASSQDGYEQY
TRBJ2-2	TRBV7-8	ASSLELAIGELF
TRBJ1-3	TRBV12-3/TRBV12-4	ASSRESSGNTIY
TRBJ1-1	TRBV5-4	ASSRDRDPSAF
TRBJ2-1	TRBV6-1	ASSQRLAGNNEQF
TRBJ1-3	TRBV11-2	ASSIGLAGNTIY
TRBJ1-1	TRBV6-5	ASSYQGQAAEAF
TRBJ2-3	TRBV5-1	ASSLEGTASRGTQY
TRBJ2-7	TRBV6-6	ASSIAGGGEQY